This passage covers 25 T cell receptor beta chains from one sample sequenced in a study of monozygotic twins with inflammatory bowel disease. TCRdb re-analyzed the 5' RACE reads; it lists each CDR3 protein once, without DNA. The specimen's table records approximately 200,000 distinct CDR3 sequences. The sample comprised blood. The receptors here all came from a human donor with ulcerative colitis or Crohn's disease, or a healthy co-twin of an affected twin (not recorded which).

The rearrangement joins TRBV19 to TRBJ2-3; TCRdb selects TRBD2, and the lack of DNA leaves this call unchecked. CDR3 size: 16 residues. Germline V gene data show CDR1 as LNHDA and CDR2 as SQIVND (reference sequence). CDR3 amino acids: CASSSPSSGGGDTQYF.

CDR3: CASSPTDYEQYF. The chain couples TRBV6-1 to TRBJ2-7; there is no DNA to check the TCRdb D call of TRBD1. The CDR3 totals 12 residues. Looked up from germline, CDR1 is MNHNS and CDR2 is SASEGT.

The chain combines TRBV7-6 with TRBJ2-1. The germline V gene has CDR1 SGHVS and CDR2 FNYEAQ. This CDR3 is built from 12 residues. The CDR3 reads CASSLGIDEQFF.

The gene calls are TRBV10-3 and TRBJ2-1; the D call from TCRdb, TRBD2, cannot be confirmed without DNA. This CDR3 has 21 amino acids. Germline V gene lookup returns CDR1 ENHRY and CDR2 SYGVKD. The CDR3 region is CAITREWTSGEPIPFENEQFF.

The rearrangement uses TRBV6-1 and TRBJ2-3; absent DNA, TCRdb's TRBD2 call cannot be checked. There are 16 residues in the CDR3. Germline V gene lookup returns CDR1 MNHNS and CDR2 SASEGT. This CDR3 reads CASSGHVGSAADTQYF.

CDR3 protein: CASTQGPLPNQPQHF. The chain carries TRBV2 and TRBJ1-5. The CDR3 is 15 amino acids. Germline CDR1 and CDR2: SNHLY and FYNNEI.

The genes are TRBV6-1 and TRBJ2-1; TCRdb's D gene call, TRBD1, goes unchecked for lack of DNA. This CDR3 region has 14 residues. Germline loops: CDR1 MNHNS, CDR2 SASEGT. The CDR3 region is CATSTGTVYNEQFF.

The gene calls are TRBV28 and TRBJ2-3; TCRdb's assignment of TRBD1 cannot be checked, as there is no DNA. The CDR3 extends over 16 amino acids. CDR1 is MDHEN, CDR2 SYDVKM, per germline. The CDR3: CASSPPGTGNTDTQYF.

The CDR3 is CASSTQGAFAEAFF. This chain links TRBV5-1 with TRBJ1-1; lacking DNA, the TRBD1 call made by TCRdb goes unchecked. There are 14 residues in the CDR3. Looked up from germline, CDR1 is SGHRS and CDR2 is YFSETQ.

This chain connects TRBV5-1 to TRBJ1-2; TCRdb designates TRBD1, a call that cannot be tested without DNA. Germline V gene lookup returns CDR1 SGHRS and CDR2 YFSETQ. This CDR3 has 15 residues. CDR3 residues: CASSPNTGVGYGYPF.

The chain uses TRBV19 and TRBJ1-5; without DNA, the TCRdb call of TRBD1 cannot be checked. CDR1 LNHDA and CDR2 SQIVND come from the germline V gene (reference sequence). This CDR3 is built from 14 residues. CDR3 sequence reads: CASTQGVSNQPQHF.

The rearrangement uses TRBV20-1 and TRBJ2-7; TCRdb calls TRBD2, which cannot be checked without DNA. This CDR3 is 15 amino acids long. Germline V gives CDR1 DFQATT, CDR2 SNEGSKA (reference sequence). The CDR3 sequence: CSVRDFSGETYEQYF.

The genes are TRBV7-9 and TRBJ1-1; the TCRdb call, TRBD1, lacks DNA for checking. CDR3 length equals 17 residues. Per the germline V gene, CDR1 is SEHNR and CDR2 is FQNEAQ (reference sequence). CDR3 protein: CASSPTGEGHMNTEAFF.

The chain employs TRBV4-2 and TRBJ2-2; the D gene TCRdb calls, TRBD2, cannot be checked with no DNA. Looked up from germline, CDR1 is LGHNA and CDR2 is YNFKEQ. This CDR3 has 16 residues. CDR3 in amino acids: CASSQDSVGGAGELFF.

The rearrangement joins TRBV6-5 to TRBJ2-7; TCRdb's assignment of TRBD1 cannot be checked, as there is no DNA. There are 18 residues in the CDR3. Germline V lookup: CDR1 MNHEY, CDR2 SVGAGI. This CDR3 reads CASSYSSPAAGISYEQYF.

The chain recombines TRBV7-2 with TRBJ1-5; TCRdb indicates TRBD1, and absent DNA this call remains unverified. The germline V gene encodes CDR1 SGHTA and CDR2 FQGNSA. The CDR3 is 13 residues long. This CDR3 is CASSPGSDQPQHF. The whole variable domain, filled in from reference TRBV7-2 and TRBJ1-5, reads GAGVSQSPSNKVTEKGKDVELRCDPISGHTALYWYRQSLGQGLEFLIYFQGNSAPDKSGLPSDRFSAERTGGSVSTLTIQRTQQEDSAVYLCASSPGSDQPQHFGDGTRLSIL.

This sequence joins TRBV6-5 and TRBJ1-1; absent DNA, TCRdb's TRBD1 call cannot be checked. This CDR3 spans 15 amino acids. CDR1 is MNHEY, CDR2 SVGAGI, per germline. The CDR3 region is CASSYSSGLGTEAFF.

V usage is TRBV3-1 and J usage is TRBJ2-5. This CDR3 comprises 14 residues. Germline lookup yields CDR1 LGHDT and CDR2 YNNKEL (reference sequence). The CDR3 region is CASSQVLQYGTQYF.

The chain uses TRBV11-2 and TRBJ2-3. This CDR3 is built from 14 residues. Germline CDR1 reads SGHAT; CDR2 reads FQNNGV. The CDR3 reads CASSLDGLPDTQYF.

This rearrangement joins TRBV24-1 to TRBJ2-3. Per germline, CDR1 KGHDR and CDR2 SFDVKD. The CDR3 has 11 amino acids. The CDR3 spells CATSDLYTQYF.

The CDR3 reads CATRGGSGGASYEQYF. This chain links TRBV10-3 with TRBJ2-7; TCRdb selects TRBD2, and the lack of DNA leaves this call unchecked. The CDR3 consists of 16 residues. Germline V gives CDR1 ENHRY, CDR2 SYGVKD.

The chain joins TRBV18 to TRBJ1-1; as DNA is missing, the TRBD1 call by TCRdb cannot be tested. Germline V lookup: CDR1 KGHSH, CDR2 LQKENI. The CDR3 has 15 residues. The CDR3 sequence is CASSLGQGGNTEAFF. Complete variable domain (other parts from reference TRBV18 and TRBJ1-1): NAGVMQNPRHLVRRRGQEARLRCSPMKGHSHVYWYRQLPEEGLKFMVYLQKENIIDESGMPKERFSAEFPKEGPSILRIQQVVRGDSAAYFCASSLGQGGNTEAFFGQGTRLTVV.

This rearrangement joins TRBV7-9 to TRBJ2-3; as DNA is missing, the TRBD2 call by TCRdb cannot be tested. The CDR3 consists of 15 residues. Germline V gene lookup returns CDR1 SEHNR and CDR2 FQNEAQ (reference sequence). The CDR3 loop reads CASRTTSGNADTQYF. Full variable domain (remainder filled in from reference TRBV7-9 and TRBJ2-3): DTGVSQNPRHKITKRGQNVTFRCDPISEHNRLYWYRQTLGQGPEFLTYFQNEAQLEKSRLLSDRFSAERPKGSFSTLEIQRTEQGDSAMYLCASRTTSGNADTQYFGPGTRLTVL.

The rearrangement uses TRBV7-9 and TRBJ1-1; without DNA, the TCRdb call of TRBD1 cannot be checked. CDR3 length equals 15 residues. The V gene's germline CDR1 is SEHNR and CDR2 FQNEAQ (reference sequence). CDR3: CASSSREQTNTEAFF.

CDR3 region: CASSLGAGGAYNEQFF. J is TRBJ2-1 and V is TRBV7-9; the TCRdb D gene call, TRBD1, has no DNA to confirm it. The CDR3 is made up of 16 amino acids. The germline gives CDR1 SEHNR, CDR2 FQNEAQ (reference sequence).